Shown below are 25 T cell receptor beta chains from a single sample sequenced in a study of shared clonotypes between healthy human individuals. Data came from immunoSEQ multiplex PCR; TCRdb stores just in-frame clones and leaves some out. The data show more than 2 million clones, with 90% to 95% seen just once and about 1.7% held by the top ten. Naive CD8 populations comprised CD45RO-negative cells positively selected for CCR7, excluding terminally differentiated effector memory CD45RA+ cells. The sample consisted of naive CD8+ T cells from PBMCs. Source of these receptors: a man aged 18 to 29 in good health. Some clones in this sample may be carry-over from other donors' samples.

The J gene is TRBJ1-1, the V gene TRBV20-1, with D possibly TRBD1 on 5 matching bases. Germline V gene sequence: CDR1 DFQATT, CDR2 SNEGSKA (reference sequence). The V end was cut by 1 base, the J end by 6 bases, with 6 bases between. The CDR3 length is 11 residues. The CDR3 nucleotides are TGCAGTGCTAGAGGGGGGGCTGAAGCTTTCTTT. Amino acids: CSARGGAEAFF.

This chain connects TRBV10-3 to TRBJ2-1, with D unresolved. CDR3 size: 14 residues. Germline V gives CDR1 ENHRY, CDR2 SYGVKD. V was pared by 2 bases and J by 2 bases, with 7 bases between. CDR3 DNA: TGTGCCATCAGTGAGGCCTCCACCTACAATGAGCAGTTCTTC. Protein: CAISEASTYNEQFF.

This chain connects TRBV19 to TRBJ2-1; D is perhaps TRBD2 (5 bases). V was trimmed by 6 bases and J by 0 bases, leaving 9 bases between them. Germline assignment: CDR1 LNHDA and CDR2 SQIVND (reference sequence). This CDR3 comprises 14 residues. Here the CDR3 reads CASSDGNSYNEQFF. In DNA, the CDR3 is TGTGCCAGTAGCGACGGGAACTCCTACAATGAGCAGTTCTTC. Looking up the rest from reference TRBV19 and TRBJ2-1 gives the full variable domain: DGGITQSPKYLFRKEGQNVTLSCEQNLNHDAMYWYRQDPGQGLRLIYYSQIVNDFQKGDIAEGYSVSREKKESFPLTVTSAQKNPTAFYLCASSDGNSYNEQFFGPGTRLTVL.

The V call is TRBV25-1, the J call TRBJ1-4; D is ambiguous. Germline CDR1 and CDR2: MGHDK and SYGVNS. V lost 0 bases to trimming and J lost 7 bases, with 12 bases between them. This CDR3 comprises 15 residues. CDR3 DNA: TGTGCCAGCAGTGAATATAGGGAGAAGGGTGAAAAACTGTTTTTT. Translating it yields CASSEYREKGEKLFF.

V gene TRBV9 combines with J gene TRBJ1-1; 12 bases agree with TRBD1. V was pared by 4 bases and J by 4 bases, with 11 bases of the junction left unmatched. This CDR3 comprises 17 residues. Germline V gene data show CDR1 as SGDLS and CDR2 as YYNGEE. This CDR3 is CASSPRDRGLFGTEAFF. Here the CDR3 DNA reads TGTGCCAGCAGCCCCCGGGACAGGGGGCTTTTTGGCACTGAAGCTTTCTTT.

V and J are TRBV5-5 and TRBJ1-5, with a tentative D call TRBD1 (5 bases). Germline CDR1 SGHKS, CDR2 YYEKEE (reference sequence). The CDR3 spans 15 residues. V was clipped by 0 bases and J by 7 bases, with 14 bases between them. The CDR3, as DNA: TGTGCCAGCAGCTTGGTAGGGGACCCCAGGCAGCCCCAGCATTTT. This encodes CASSLVGDPRQPQHF.

The CDR3 coding sequence is TGCGCCAGCAGCTTGGAACAGGGGGCAGTCTCTGGAAACACCATATATTTT. Its translation: CASSLEQGAVSGNTIYF. V and J are TRBV5-1 and TRBJ1-3; 9 positions match TRBD1. The trim removed 0 bases at V and 0 bases at J, leaving 4 bases unmatched. Germline V gene sequence: CDR1 SGHRS, CDR2 YFSETQ. The CDR3 is made up of 17 amino acids.

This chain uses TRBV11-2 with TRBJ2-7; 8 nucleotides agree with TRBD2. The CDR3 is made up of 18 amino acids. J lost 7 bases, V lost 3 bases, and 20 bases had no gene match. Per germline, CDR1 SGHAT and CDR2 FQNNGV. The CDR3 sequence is CASSFRSAPLGLAGEQYF. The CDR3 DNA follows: TGTGCCAGCAGCTTCCGGTCGGCCCCCTTAGGACTAGCAGGGGAGCAGTACTTC.

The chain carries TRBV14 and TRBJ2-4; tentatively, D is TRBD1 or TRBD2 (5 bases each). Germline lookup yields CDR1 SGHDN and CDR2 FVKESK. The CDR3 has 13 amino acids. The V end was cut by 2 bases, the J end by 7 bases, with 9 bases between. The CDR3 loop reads CASSQLGENIQYF. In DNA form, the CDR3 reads TGTGCCAGCAGCCAATTGGGGGAGAACATTCAGTACTTC.

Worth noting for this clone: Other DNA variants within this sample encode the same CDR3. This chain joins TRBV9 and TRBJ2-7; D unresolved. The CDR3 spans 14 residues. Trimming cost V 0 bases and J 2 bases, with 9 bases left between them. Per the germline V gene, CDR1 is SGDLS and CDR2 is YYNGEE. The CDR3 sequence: CASSVGGNAYEQYF. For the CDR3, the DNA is TGTGCCAGCAGCGTAGGGGGTAATGCCTACGAGCAGTACTTC.

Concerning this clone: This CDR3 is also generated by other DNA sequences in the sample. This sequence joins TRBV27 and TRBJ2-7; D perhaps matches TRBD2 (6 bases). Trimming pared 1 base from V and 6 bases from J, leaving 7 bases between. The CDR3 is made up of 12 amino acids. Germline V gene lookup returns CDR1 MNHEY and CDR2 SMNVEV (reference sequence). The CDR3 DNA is TGTGCCAGCAGTTTATTGGGGGGCGAGCAGTACTTC. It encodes CASSLLGGEQYF.

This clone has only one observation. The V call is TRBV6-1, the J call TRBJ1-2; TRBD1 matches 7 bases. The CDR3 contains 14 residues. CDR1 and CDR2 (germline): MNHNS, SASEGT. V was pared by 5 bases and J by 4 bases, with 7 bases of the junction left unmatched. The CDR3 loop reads CASSRKGAGYGYTF. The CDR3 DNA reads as TGTGCCAGCAGTCGGAAGGGGGCGGGCTATGGCTACACCTTC.

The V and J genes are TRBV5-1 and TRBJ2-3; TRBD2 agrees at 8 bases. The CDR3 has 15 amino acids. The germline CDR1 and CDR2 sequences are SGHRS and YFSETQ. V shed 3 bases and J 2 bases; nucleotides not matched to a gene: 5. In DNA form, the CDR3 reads TGCGCCAGCAGCTCAGCAGGACTAGCCACAGATACGCAGTATTTT. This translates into CASSSAGLATDTQYF.

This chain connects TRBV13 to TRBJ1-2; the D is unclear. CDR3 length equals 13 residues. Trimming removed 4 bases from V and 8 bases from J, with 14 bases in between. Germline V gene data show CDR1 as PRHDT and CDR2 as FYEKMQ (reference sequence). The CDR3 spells CASSSNPGLGYTF. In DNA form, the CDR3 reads TGTGCCAGCAGCTCGAACCCGGGATTAGGCTACACCTTC.

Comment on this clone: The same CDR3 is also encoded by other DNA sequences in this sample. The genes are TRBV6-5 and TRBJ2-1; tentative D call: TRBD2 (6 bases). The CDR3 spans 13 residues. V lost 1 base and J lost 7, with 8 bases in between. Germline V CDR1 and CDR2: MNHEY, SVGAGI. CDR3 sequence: CASSYLEGNEQFF. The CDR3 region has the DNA TGTGCCAGCAGTTACTTGGAGGGTAATGAGCAGTTCTTC.

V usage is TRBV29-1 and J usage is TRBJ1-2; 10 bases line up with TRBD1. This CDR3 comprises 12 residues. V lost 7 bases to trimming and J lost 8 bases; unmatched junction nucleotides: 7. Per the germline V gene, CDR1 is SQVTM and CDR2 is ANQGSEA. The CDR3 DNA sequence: TGCAGCGCCCGACAGGGGGCGGGCGGCTACACCTTC. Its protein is CSARQGAGGYTF.

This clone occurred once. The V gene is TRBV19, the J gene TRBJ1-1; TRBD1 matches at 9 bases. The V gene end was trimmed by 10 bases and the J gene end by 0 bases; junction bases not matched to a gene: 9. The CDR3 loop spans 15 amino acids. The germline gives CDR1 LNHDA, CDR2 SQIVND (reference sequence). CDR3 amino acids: CATLDRGSMNTEAFF. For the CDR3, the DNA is TGTGCCACCTTGGACAGGGGATCTATGAACACTGAAGCTTTCTTT.

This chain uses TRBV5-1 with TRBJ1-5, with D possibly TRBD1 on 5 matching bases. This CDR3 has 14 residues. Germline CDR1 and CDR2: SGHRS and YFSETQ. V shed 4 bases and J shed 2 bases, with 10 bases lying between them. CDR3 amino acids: CASSPLGGNQPQHF. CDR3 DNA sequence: TGCGCCAGCAGCCCCCTGGGGGGCAATCAGCCCCAGCATTTT.

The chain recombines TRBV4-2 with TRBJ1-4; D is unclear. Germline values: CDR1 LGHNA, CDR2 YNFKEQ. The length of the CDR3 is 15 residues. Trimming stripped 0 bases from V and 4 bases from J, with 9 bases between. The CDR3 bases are TGTGCCAGCAGCCAAGAGAGGCAACTTAATGAAAAACTGTTTTTT. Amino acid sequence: CASSQERQLNEKLFF.

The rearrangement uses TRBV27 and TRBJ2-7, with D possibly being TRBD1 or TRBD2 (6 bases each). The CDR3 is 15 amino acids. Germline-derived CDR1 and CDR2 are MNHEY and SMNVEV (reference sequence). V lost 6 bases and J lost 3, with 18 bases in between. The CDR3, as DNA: TGTGCCAGCAGCCCCCATTCGGGGGCCATCTACGAGCAGTACTTC. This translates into CASSPHSGAIYEQYF.

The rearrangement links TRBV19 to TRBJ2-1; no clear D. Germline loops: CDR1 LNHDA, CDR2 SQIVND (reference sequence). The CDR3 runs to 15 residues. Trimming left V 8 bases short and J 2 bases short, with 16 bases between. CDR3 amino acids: CASSHVSSPYNEQFF. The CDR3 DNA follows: TGTGCCAGTTCACATGTTTCCTCCCCCTACAATGAGCAGTTCTTC.

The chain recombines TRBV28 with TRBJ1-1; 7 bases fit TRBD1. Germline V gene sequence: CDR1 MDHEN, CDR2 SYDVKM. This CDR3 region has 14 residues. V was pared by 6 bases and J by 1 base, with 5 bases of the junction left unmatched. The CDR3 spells CASSARGKNTEAFF. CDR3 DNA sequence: TGTGCCAGCAGCGCCAGGGGGAAGAACACTGAAGCTTTCTTT.

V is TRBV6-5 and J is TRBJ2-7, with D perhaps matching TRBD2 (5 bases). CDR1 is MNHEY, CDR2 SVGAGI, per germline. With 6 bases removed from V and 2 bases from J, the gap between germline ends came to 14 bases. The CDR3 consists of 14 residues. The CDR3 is CASSLSRTPYEQYF. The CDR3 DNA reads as TGTGCCAGCAGCCTAAGTCGGACTCCCTACGAGCAGTACTTC.

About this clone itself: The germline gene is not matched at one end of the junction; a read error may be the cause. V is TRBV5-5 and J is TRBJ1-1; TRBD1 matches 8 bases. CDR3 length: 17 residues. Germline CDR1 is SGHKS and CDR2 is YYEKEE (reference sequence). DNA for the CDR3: TGTGCCAGCAGCAACACCCAGGCTCGGGACAGGAGATCTGAGGCTTTCTTT. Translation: CASSNTQARDRRSEAFF.

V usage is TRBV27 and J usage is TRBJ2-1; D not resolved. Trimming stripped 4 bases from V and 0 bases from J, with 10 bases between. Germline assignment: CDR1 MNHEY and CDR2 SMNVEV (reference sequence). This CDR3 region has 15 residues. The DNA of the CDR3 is TGTGCCAGCAGTTGGGCGGAGAGCTCCTACAATGAGCAGTTCTTC. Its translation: CASSWAESSYNEQFF.